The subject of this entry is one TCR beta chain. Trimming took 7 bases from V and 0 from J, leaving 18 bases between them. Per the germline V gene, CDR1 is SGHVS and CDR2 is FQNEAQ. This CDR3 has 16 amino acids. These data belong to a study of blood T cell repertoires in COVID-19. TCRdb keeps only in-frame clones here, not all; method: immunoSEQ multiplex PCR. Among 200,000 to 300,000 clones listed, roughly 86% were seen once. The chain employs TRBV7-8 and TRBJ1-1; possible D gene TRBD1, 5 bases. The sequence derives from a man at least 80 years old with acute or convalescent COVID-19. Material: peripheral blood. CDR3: CASTVAREVMNTEAFF. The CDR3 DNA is TGTGCCAGCACCGTAGCCAGGGAGGTTATGAACACTGAAGCTTTCTTT.